This T cell receptor (beta chain) was retrieved from a study of Ad26.COV2.S vaccination and SARS-CoV-2 variants. Turning to the study itself: Trial arm assignment for the donor was COV1001 Ad26.COV2.S.

This clone was found once. The target antigen is unknown. General study findings and limits: Using TCR breadth and depth analyses may have led to underestimated total T cell responses.

This sample's treatment: around 19 received Ad26.COV2.S at low or high dose, single or two shots; several received placebo; per-sample allocation not given. Material that was analyzed had been drawn on day 63 after the first vaccine or placebo injection. The table came from immunoSEQ multiplex PCR; TCRdb's copy has only in-frame clones and leaves some out. Of 360,000 or so clones listed, 70% to 90% were seen once; the top ten hold approximately 1.9%. The clonotype originates from a person aged 18-60 years who received the Ad26.COV2.S COVID-19 vaccine or a placebo. The specimen was peripheral blood, collected in a trial of Ad26.COV2.S vaccine versus placebo.

The CDR3 here is CASSLGTGSSYGYTF. The CDR3 DNA sequence: TGTGCCAGCTCCCTCGGGACAGGGAGTTCCTATGGCTACACCTTC. The V gene is TRBV18, the J gene TRBJ1-2, with 9 bases lining up with TRBD1. This CDR3 region has 15 residues. V lost 6 bases and J lost 4; bases outside the gene matches: 9. Germline values: CDR1 KGHSH, CDR2 LQKENI. Supplemented by reference TRBV18 and TRBJ1-2, the full variable domain reads NAGVMQNPRHLVRRRGQEARLRCSPMKGHSHVYWYRQLPEEGLKFMVYLQKENIIDESGMPKERFSAEFPKEGPSILRIQQVVRGDSAAYFCASSLGTGSSYGYTFGSGTRLTVV.